A single sample gave rise to the 24 T cell receptor beta chains below, sequenced in a study of blood T cell repertoires in COVID-19. The method was immunoSEQ multiplex PCR; TCRdb's version includes in-frame clones alone and lacks a portion of them. In the table there are 150,000 to 200,000 clones, roughly 86% of which are singletons. Input material: peripheral blood. The receptors come from a man aged 35-49 years who had recovered from COVID-19.

The V call is TRBV20-1, the J call TRBJ2-4; D not resolved. V dropped 6 bases and J dropped 1 base, with 4 bases sitting between them. This CDR3 region has 11 residues. Germline V gives CDR1 DFQATT, CDR2 SNEGSKA (reference sequence). This chain's CDR3 is CSAGAKNIQYF. Written as DNA, the CDR3 is TGCAGTGCCGGTGCCAAAAACATTCAGTACTTC.

The chain carries TRBV12-3 or TRBV12-4 and TRBJ2-3, with D tentatively TRBD2 (6 bases). The V and J ends lost 6 bases and 4 bases respectively, with 11 bases between them. The CDR3 length is 13 residues. The CDR3 loop reads CASSPAGADTQYF. In DNA form, the CDR3 reads TGTGCCAGCAGCCCAGCGGGCGCAGATACGCAGTATTTT.

This chain joins TRBV11-2 and TRBJ2-6, with a tentative D call TRBD2 (5 bases). Between the trimmed V and J ends, which lost 6 bases and 1 base, there was a span of 19 bases. The length of the CDR3 is 18 residues. CDR1 and CDR2 (germline): SGHAT, FQNNGV. Written as DNA, the CDR3 is TGTGCCAGCAGGCCATCACGGGGAAGGGTTTCTGGGGCCAACGTCCTGACTTTC. Translated, it gives CASRPSRGRVSGANVLTF. The full variable domain, rest sourced from reference TRBV11-2 and TRBJ2-6, is EAGVAQSPRYKIIEKRQSVAFWCNPISGHATLYWYQQILGQGPKLLIQFQNNGVVDDSQLPKDRFSAERLKGVDSTLKIQPAKLEDSAVYLCASRPSRGRVSGANVLTFGAGSRLTVL.

This chain links TRBV11-3 with TRBJ2-7; D remains unclear. Trimming pared 1 base from V and 3 bases from J, leaving 10 bases between. This CDR3 region has 14 residues. The germline V gene encodes CDR1 SGHNT and CDR2 YENEEA. CDR3 in DNA: TGTGCCAGCAGCTTAGGGCGGATAGGCTACGAGCAGTACTTC. Protein: CASSLGRIGYEQYF.

The J gene is TRBJ1-1, the V gene TRBV11-2, with no clear D. Looked up from germline, CDR1 is SGHAT and CDR2 is FQNNGV. The CDR3 is made up of 13 amino acids. Trimming removed 5 bases from V and 1 base from J, with 8 bases in between. CDR3 residues: CASSVAGNTEAFF. The CDR3 bases are TGTGCCAGCAGCGTAGCGGGGAACACTGAAGCTTTCTTT.

The chain has TRBV4-1 and TRBJ1-1; TRBD1 is a possible D gene (5 bases). Trimming removed 8 bases at V and 1 base at J, with 14 bases between. Germline V gene data show CDR1 as MGHRA and CDR2 as YSYEKL. The CDR3 sequence is 14 residues long. DNA of the CDR3: TGCGCCAGCTTAGGGGCGACGGAGAACACTGAAGCTTTCTTT. Translated, it gives CASLGATENTEAFF.

This chain joins TRBV19 and TRBJ1-1; maybe TRBD1 (6 bases). The ends were cut back, 7 bases at V and 9 bases at J, with 12 bases in the middle. CDR3 size: 11 residues. CDR1 and CDR2 from the germline V gene are LNHDA and SQIVND (reference sequence). CDR3 loop: CASKMDSKAFF. CDR3 DNA sequence: TGTGCCAGTAAGATGGACAGTAAAGCTTTCTTT.

This chain uses TRBV2 with TRBJ2-1; D is possibly TRBD1 (5 bases). There are 14 residues in the CDR3. V lost 5 bases, J lost 9 bases, and 17 bases lay in between. The germline V gene has CDR1 SNHLY and CDR2 FYNNEI. The DNA for the CDR3 is TGTGCCAGCAGTTCTTCAGGGATCTTTGTTGAGCAGTTCTTC. Its protein is CASSSSGIFVEQFF.

V gene TRBV25-1 combines with J gene TRBJ2-3; D is unresolved. Germline V CDR1 and CDR2: MGHDK, SYGVNS. The CDR3 sequence is 14 residues long. V lost 1 base and J 1 base, leaving 6 bases between the germline ends. CDR3 amino acids: CASSEFAGTDTQYF. Written as DNA, the CDR3 is TGTGCCAGCAGTGAATTCGCAGGCACAGATACGCAGTATTTT.

The chain joins TRBV4-3 to TRBJ2-3; TRBD2 agrees at 10 bases. The germline V gene has CDR1 LGHNA and CDR2 YSLEER. The CDR3 spans 16 residues. Trimming took 1 base from V and 0 from J; bases not matched to a gene: 1. The CDR3 sequence is CASSQVSGRSTDTQYF. Written as DNA, the CDR3 is TGCGCCAGCAGCCAAGTTAGCGGGAGGAGCACAGATACGCAGTATTTT.

The chain carries TRBV27 and TRBJ1-1; D is possibly TRBD1 (5 bases). The length of the CDR3 is 13 residues. V was pared by 8 bases and J by 3 bases, with 13 bases between. Germline assignment: CDR1 MNHEY and CDR2 SMNVEV (reference sequence). Written as DNA, the CDR3 is TGTGCCAGCCGACCGGAGGGGCACACTGAAGCTTTCTTT. It specifies CASRPEGHTEAFF.

The DNA for the CDR3 is TGTGCCAGCAGCTCATTGACTTATAGCACAGATACGCAGTATTTT. Residues: CASSSLTYSTDTQYF. The V gene is TRBV11-2, the J gene TRBJ2-3; D gene unclear. Germline V gene data show CDR1 as SGHAT and CDR2 as FQNNGV. The V end lost 4 bases, the J end lost 0 bases, and 11 bases lay between the germline ends. The CDR3 is 15 residues long.

This clone was detected only once. V and J are TRBV11-2 and TRBJ1-3; D gene ambiguous. V dropped 5 bases and J dropped 9 bases, with 8 bases sitting between them. This CDR3 has 11 residues. Germline V gives CDR1 SGHAT, CDR2 FQNNGV. CDR3 sequence (DNA): TGTGCCAGCAGCCCCGGTGCCACCATATATTTT. Protein sequence: CASSPGATIYF.

The chain recombines TRBV6-1 with TRBJ1-6; D perhaps matches TRBD1 (5 bases). The CDR3 length is 15 residues. With 1 base removed from V and 9 bases from J, the gap between germline ends came to 13 bases. Germline CDR1 reads MNHNS; CDR2 reads SASEGT. The CDR3 protein is CASSEGWGGSSPLHF. The CDR3 region has the DNA TGTGCCAGCAGTGAAGGATGGGGGGGTAGTTCACCCCTCCACTTT.

The rearrangement links TRBV14 to TRBJ1-1; D unresolved. CDR3 length: 13 residues. Germline-derived CDR1 and CDR2 are SGHDN and FVKESK. Trimming stripped 4 bases from V and 0 bases from J, with 6 bases between. CDR3 nucleotide sequence: TGTGCCAGCAGCCGCGGGCTGAACACTGAAGCTTTCTTT. Translating gives CASSRGLNTEAFF.

This clone was found a few times. The chain is built from TRBV3-1 (or the pseudogene TRBV3-2) and TRBJ1-1; no reliable D call. From germline, CDR1 is LGHDT and CDR2 YNNKEL (reference sequence). This CDR3 is built from 15 residues. Trimming removed 0 bases at V and 5 bases at J, with 13 bases between. The CDR3 region is CASSQEGSWATEAFF. CDR3 DNA sequence: TGTGCCAGCAGCCAAGAGGGGAGTTGGGCTACTGAAGCTTTCTTT.

The rearrangement links TRBV6-1 to TRBJ2-5, with TRBD2 matching 9 bases. The CDR3 consists of 18 residues. With 2 bases clipped from V and 2 bases from J, the junction kept 12 bases outside the gene matches. CDR1 and CDR2 from the germline V gene are MNHNS and SASEGT. The CDR3, as DNA: TGTGCCAGCAGTGAAAGTGTGGCGGGGGGGCCATCGCAAGAGACCCAGTACTTC. Its protein product is CASSESVAGGPSQETQYF.

The sample holds one count of this clone. This chain uses TRBV4-2 with TRBJ1-5; possible D gene TRBD1, 5 bases. Germline loops: CDR1 LGHNA, CDR2 YNFKEQ. The CDR3 is 15 residues long. Between the trimmed V and J ends, which lost 0 bases and 7 bases, there was a span of 13 bases. The CDR3 bases are TGTGCCAGCAGCCAAGATCTGGGGGGGAGCCAGCCCCAGCATTTT. Translated: CASSQDLGGSQPQHF.

This rearrangement joins TRBV14 to TRBJ2-7; the D is unclear. Germline CDR1 and CDR2: SGHDN and FVKESK. V was trimmed by 0 bases and J by 2 bases, leaving 11 bases between them. This CDR3 is built from 15 residues. CDR3 loop: CASSQDKVRAYEQYF. As DNA, the CDR3 is TGTGCCAGCAGCCAAGATAAAGTACGGGCCTACGAGCAGTACTTC.

The CDR3 reads CASSSTGHNTEAFF. CDR3 sequence (DNA): TGTGCCAGTAGTTCAACGGGACACAACACTGAAGCTTTCTTT. The chain has TRBV19 and TRBJ1-1, with D maybe TRBD1 (6 bases). This CDR3 has 14 residues. The V and J ends lost 5 bases and 2 bases respectively, with 12 bases between them. Germline V lookup: CDR1 LNHDA, CDR2 SQIVND (reference sequence).

This sequence joins TRBV5-6 and TRBJ1-2; 10 bases line up with TRBD1. The V segment lost 5 bases and the J segment 7 bases; nucleotides outside the gene matches: 2. CDR3 length: 12 residues. Germline V CDR1 and CDR2: SGHDT, YYEEEE. The CDR3 spells CASSWTGGGYTF. The DNA for the CDR3 is TGTGCCAGCAGTTGGACAGGGGGTGGCTACACCTTC.

The rearrangement uses TRBV4-1 and TRBJ2-7; 8 bases agree with TRBD2. The CDR3 runs to 15 residues. Germline lookup yields CDR1 MGHRA and CDR2 YSYEKL. Germline trimming cut 1 base from V and 2 bases from J; bases unmatched to any gene: 4. Here the CDR3 DNA reads TGCGCCAGCAGCCAAGTACTAGCGGAAACCTACGAGCAGTACTTC. Its translation is CASSQVLAETYEQYF.

DNA for the CDR3: TGCGCCAGCAGTGAGTCGCGGGCCCGCCGTCAAGAGACCCAGTACTTC. Translated: CASSESRARRQETQYF. The genes are TRBV10-1 and TRBJ2-5; a weak D match, TRBD2 (5 bases). Trimming took off 0 bases at V and 2 bases at J, with 13 bases between the two ends. There are 16 residues in the CDR3. Germline V gene data show CDR1 as WNHNN and CDR2 as SYGVQD (reference sequence).

The chain links TRBV15 to TRBJ2-5, with D perhaps TRBD1 (6 bases). Trimming removed 0 bases from V and 0 bases from J, with 8 bases in between. Per germline, CDR1 LNHNV and CDR2 YYDKDF (reference sequence). The CDR3 loop spans 15 amino acids. The CDR3 sequence is CATSREGAYQETQYF. The CDR3 DNA reads as TGTGCCACCAGCAGAGAGGGGGCGTACCAAGAGACCCAGTACTTC.